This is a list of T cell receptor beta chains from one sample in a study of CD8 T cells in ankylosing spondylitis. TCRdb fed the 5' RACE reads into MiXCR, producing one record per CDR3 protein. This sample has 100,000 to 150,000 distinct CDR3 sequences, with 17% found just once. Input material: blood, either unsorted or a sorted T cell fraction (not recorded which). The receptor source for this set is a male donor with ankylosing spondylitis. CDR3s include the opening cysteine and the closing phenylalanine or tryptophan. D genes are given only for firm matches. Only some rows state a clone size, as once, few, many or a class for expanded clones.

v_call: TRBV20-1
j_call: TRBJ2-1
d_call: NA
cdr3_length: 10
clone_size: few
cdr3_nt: TGCAGCGCCCCCCAGGTTGAGCAGTTCTTC
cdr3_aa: CSAPQVEQFF

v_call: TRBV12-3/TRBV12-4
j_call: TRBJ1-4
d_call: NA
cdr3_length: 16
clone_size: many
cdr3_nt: TGTGCCAGCAGTGCACTAGAAGGCAGATCTGGTGAAAAACTGTTTTTT
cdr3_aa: CASSALEGRSGEKLFF

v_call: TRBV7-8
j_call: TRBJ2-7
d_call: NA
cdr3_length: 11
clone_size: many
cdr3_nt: TGTGCCAGCAGCGCCTCCGGAGAATGGTACTTC
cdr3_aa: CASSASGEWYF

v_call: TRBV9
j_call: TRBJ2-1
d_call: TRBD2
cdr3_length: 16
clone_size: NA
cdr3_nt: TGTGCCAGCAGCGTAGCGGGCGGGAGCCTCGTCAATGAGCAGTTCTTC
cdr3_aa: CASSVAGGSLVNEQFF

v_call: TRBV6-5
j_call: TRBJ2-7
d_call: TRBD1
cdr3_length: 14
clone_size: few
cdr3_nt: TGTGCCAGCAGTTCCGGGACAGGGATCTACGAGCAGTACTTC
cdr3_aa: CASSSGTGIYEQYF

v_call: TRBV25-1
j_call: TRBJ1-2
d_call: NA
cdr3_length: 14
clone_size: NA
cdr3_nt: TGTGCCAGCAGTACAAGTCGGGGTAGCTATGGCTACACCTTC
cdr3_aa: CASSTSRGSYGYTF

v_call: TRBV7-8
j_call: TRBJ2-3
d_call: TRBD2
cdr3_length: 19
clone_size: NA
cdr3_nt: TGTGCCAGCAGCTTAGCTCTTAGCGGGATCGGGAGGGGGACAGATACGCAGTATTTT
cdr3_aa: CASSLALSGIGRGTDTQYF

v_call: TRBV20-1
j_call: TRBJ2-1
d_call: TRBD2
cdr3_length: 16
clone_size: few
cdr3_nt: TGCAGTGCTAGAGATGGGACTAGTCCCCTCTACAATGAGCAGTTCTTC
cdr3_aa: CSARDGTSPLYNEQFF

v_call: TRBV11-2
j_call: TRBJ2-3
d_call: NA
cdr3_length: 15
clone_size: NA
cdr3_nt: TGTGCCAGCAGCCCGGACTGGCGGGACACAGATACGCAGTATTTT
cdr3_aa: CASSPDWRDTDTQYF

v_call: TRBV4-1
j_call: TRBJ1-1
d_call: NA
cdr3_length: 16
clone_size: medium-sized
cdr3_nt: TGCGCCAGCAGCCACAGTCCCGGGACGGTGAACACTGAAGCTTTCTTT
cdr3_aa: CASSHSPGTVNTEAFF

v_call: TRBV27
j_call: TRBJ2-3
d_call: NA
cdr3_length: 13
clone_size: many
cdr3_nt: TGTGCCAGCAACGGGATTAGCACAGATACGCAGTATTTT
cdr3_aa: CASNGISTDTQYF

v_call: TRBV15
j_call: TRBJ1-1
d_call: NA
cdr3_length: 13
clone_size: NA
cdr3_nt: TGTGCCACCAGCAGAGAGCGGAACACTGAAGCTTTCTTT
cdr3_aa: CATSRERNTEAFF

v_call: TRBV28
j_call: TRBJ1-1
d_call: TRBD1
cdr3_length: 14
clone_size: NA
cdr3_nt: TGTGCCAGCAGCCTCGACAGGGGGTTTGCTGAAGCTTTCTTT
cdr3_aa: CASSLDRGFAEAFF

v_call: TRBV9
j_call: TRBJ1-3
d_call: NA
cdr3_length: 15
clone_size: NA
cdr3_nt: TGTGCCAGCAGCGTAGCTCTGGGTCTTGGAAACACCATATATTTT
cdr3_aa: CASSVALGLGNTIYF

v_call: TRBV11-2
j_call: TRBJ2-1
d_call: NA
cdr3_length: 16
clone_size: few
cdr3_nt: TGTGCCAGCAGCTTAGAAACGGTTCTTAGAGACAATGAGCAGTTCTTC
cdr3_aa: CASSLETVLRDNEQFF

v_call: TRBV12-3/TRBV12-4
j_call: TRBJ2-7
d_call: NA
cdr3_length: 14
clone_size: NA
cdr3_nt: TGTGCCAGCAGTTTCTGGGCGGCAAGCTACGAGCAGTACTTC
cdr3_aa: CASSFWAASYEQYF

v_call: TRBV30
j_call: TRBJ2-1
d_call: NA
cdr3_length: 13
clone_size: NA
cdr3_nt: TGTGCCTGGGAGACGTTCAACTACAATGAGCAGTTCTTC
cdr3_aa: CAWETFNYNEQFF

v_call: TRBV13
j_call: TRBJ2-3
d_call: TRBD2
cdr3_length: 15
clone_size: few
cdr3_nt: TGTGCCAGCAGCCACATAGCGGGAGGGCCAGATACGCAGTATTTT
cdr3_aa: CASSHIAGGPDTQYF

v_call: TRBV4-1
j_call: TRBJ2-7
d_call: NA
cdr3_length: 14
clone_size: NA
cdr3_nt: TGCGCCAGCAGCACGACCCCTCGGGTCTACGAGCAGTACTTC
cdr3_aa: CASSTTPRVYEQYF

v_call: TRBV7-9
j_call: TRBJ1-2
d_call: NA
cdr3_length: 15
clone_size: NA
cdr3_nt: TGTGACAGCAGCTTAGCGACAGTGCTAACCTATGGCTACACCTTC
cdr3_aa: CDSSLATVLTYGYTF

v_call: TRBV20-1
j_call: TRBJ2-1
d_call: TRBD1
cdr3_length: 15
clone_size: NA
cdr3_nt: TGCAGTGCTATGGGTCTCCGGGACAGAAACAATGAGCAGTTCTTC
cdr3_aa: CSAMGLRDRNNEQFF

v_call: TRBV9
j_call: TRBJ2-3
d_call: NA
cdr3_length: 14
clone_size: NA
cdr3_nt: TGTGCCAGCAGCGTAGTCGCAGACACAGATACGCAGTATTTT
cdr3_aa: CASSVVADTDTQYF

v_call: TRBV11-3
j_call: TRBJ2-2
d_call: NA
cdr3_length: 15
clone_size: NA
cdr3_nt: TGTGCCAGCAGCTTAGGCCCCTGGGACACCGGGGAGCTGTTTTTT
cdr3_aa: CASSLGPWDTGELFF

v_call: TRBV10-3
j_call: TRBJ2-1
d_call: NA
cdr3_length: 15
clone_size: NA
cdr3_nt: TGTGCCATCAGTGAGTCGGCGCGGCCATACAATGAGCAGTTCTTC
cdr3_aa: CAISESARPYNEQFF

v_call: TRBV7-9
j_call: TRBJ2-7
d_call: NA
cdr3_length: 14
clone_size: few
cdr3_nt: TGTGCCAGCAGCTGGGACTCTAACTCCTACGAGCAGTACTTC
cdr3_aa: CASSWDSNSYEQYF

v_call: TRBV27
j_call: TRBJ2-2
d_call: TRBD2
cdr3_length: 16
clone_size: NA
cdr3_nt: TGTGCCAGCAGTTTCGGGACTAGCGGGAGCGTCGGGGAGCTGTTTTTT
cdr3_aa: CASSFGTSGSVGELFF

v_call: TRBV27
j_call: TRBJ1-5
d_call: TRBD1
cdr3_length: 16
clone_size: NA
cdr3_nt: TGTGCCAGCAGTTCCTCCCGGACAGGGGGGGATTTGCCCCAGCATTTT
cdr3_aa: CASSSSRTGGDLPQHF

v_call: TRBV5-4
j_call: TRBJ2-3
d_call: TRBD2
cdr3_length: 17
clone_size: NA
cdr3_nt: TGTGCCAGCAGCTTGGCCCTACTAGCGGGAGGGGTGGATACGCAGTATTTT
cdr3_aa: CASSLALLAGGVDTQYF

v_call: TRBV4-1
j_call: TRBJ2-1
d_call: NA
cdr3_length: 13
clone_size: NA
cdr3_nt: TGCGCCAGCAGCCAAGGAGATTCGACTGAGCAGTTCTTC
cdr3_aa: CASSQGDSTEQFF

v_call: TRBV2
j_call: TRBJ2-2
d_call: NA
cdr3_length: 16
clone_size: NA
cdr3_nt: TGTGCCAGCATCAGAGGAGGGGGCCGAGAGACCGGGGAGCTGTTTTTT
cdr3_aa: CASIRGGGRETGELFF

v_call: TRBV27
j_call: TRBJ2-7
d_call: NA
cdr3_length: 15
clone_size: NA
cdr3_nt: TGTGCCAGCAGCCGTGCAGGGGCAGCCGGCTACGAGCAGTACTTC
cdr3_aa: CASSRAGAAGYEQYF

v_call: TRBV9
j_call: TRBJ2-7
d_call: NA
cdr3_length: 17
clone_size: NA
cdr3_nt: TGTGCCAGCAGTCCAACCTCCTCGGGGACTGCTCGCTACGAGCAGTACTTC
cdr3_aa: CASSPTSSGTARYEQYF

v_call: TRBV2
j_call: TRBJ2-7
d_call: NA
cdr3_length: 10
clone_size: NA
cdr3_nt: TGTGCCAGCATAGGGTACGAGCAGTACTTC
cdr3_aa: CASIGYEQYF

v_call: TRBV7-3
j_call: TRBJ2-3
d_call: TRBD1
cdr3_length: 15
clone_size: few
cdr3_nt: TGTGCCAGCAGCCACACCGGGACAGGGGGAGATACGCAGTATTTT
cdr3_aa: CASSHTGTGGDTQYF

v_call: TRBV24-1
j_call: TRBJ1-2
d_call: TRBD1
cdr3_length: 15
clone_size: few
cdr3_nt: TGTGCCACCAGTGAAGGACAGGGGGGAAATTATGGCTACACCTTC
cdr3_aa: CATSEGQGGNYGYTF

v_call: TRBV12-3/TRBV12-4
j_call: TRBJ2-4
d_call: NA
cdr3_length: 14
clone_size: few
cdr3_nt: TGTGCCAGCAGCCGTGCAGGGGCCAAAAACATTCAGTACTTC
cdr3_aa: CASSRAGAKNIQYF

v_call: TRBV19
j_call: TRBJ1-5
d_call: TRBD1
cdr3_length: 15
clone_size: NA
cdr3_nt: TGTGCCAGTAGTCACAGGGGTTGGGGCAATCAGCCCCAGCATTTT
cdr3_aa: CASSHRGWGNQPQHF

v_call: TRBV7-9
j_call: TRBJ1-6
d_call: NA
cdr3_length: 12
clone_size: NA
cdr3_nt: TGTGCCAGCAGCTTAAGCGCTGGACCCCTCCACTTT
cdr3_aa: CASSLSAGPLHF

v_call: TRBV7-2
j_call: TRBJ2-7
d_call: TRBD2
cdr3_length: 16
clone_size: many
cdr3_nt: TGTGCCAGCAGCTTAGCGAGACTAGCGGGTTCTAATGAGCAGTACTTC
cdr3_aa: CASSLARLAGSNEQYF

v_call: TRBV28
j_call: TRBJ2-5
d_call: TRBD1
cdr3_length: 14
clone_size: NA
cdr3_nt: TGTGCCAGCGGAAAGGACAGGGAGAAAGAGACCCAGTACTTC
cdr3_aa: CASGKDREKETQYF

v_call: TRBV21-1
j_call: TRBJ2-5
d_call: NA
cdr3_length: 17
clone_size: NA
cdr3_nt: TGTGCCAGCAGCAAAAAAGGTGCGGGAGGGCCGGAAGAGACCCAGTACTTC
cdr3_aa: CASSKKGAGGPEETQYF

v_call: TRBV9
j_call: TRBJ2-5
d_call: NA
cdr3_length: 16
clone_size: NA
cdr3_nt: TGTGCCAGCAGCGCTGACTCGGGAGAAAGAGTCGGGACCCAGTACTTC
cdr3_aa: CASSADSGERVGTQYF

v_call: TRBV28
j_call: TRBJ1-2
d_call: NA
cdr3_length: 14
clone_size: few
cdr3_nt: TGTGCCAGCAGTTTCGGGGCAGATAGAGATGGCTACACCTTC
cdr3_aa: CASSFGADRDGYTF

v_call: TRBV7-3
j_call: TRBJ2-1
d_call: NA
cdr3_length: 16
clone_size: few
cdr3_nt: TGTGCCAGCAGCCCTGACTACGGGCTGTCCTACAATGAGCAGTTCTTC
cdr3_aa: CASSPDYGLSYNEQFF

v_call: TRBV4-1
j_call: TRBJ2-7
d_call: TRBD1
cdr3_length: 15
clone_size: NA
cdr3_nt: TGCGCCAGCAGCCCTGGACAGGGGGGCTCCTACGAGCAGTACTTC
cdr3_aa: CASSPGQGGSYEQYF

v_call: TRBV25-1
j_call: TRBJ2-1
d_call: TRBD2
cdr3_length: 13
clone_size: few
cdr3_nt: TGTGCCAGCACATCGGGGACTAAAAATGAGCAGTTCTTC
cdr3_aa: CASTSGTKNEQFF

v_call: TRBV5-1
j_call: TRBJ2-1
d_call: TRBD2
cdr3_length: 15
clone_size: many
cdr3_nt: TGCGCCAGCAGCTTGTATTGGGGAGGGGACAATGAGCAGTTCTTC
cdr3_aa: CASSLYWGGDNEQFF